This TCR beta chain is drawn from a study of blood T cells in healthy people across ages. Trimming took 1 base from V and 4 from J, leaving 8 bases between them. CDR3 length: 14 amino acids. In germline, CDR1 is LNHNV, CDR2 YYDKDF (reference sequence). Together with a sample-barcoded 5' primer, a J-beta primer mix was included in a second PCR lasting roughly 6 to 12 cycles. TCRdb passed the 5' RACE reads through MiXCR, listing each CDR3 protein once. The data show around 1.7 million distinct CDR3 sequences, about 28% seen once. The sequence was obtained from a woman aged 25 to 39 in good health. The specimen was blood. This chain uses TRBV15 with TRBJ1-5; D remains ambiguous. The CDR3 DNA follows: TGTGCCACCAGCAGAGGAGGGAGGAATCAGCCCCAGCATTTT. Translation gives CATSRGGRNQPQHF.